The 5 T cell receptor beta chains below were found in one sample sequenced in a study of cytomegalovirus exposure and HLA in healthy donors. Amplification used 60 Vbeta primers and 13 Jbeta primers. Clones were read by immunoSEQ multiplex PCR, and TCRdb kept only the in-frame ones, dropping some. Here the sample spans 150,000 to 200,000 clones, almost 80% being singletons. Sequencing was done on a sample of PBMCs. The origin of the receptors is a man aged 18-30 years in good health and CMV-seropositive.

This clone was counted only a few times. The J gene is TRBJ2-7, the V gene TRBV27, with D perhaps TRBD2 (7 bases). This CDR3 has 16 amino acids. Germline lookup yields CDR1 MNHEY and CDR2 SMNVEV (reference sequence). Deletions cut 8 bases from V and 4 bases from J, with 24 bases between. The CDR3 sequence is CASGHSGGADLYEQYF. The CDR3 region has the DNA TGTGCCAGCGGGCATAGTGGGGGGGCGGATCTATACGAGCAGTACTTC.

This rearrangement joins TRBV6-5 to TRBJ2-1; TRBD2 is a possible D gene (5 bases). The CDR3 runs 13 residues. Germline loops: CDR1 MNHEY, CDR2 SVGAGI. Trimming stripped 7 bases from V and 5 bases from J, with 12 bases between. For the CDR3, the DNA is TGTGCCAGCAAGAGTCAAGCGGACAATGAGCAGTTCTTC. Protein: CASKSQADNEQFF.

The genes are TRBV5-6 and TRBJ2-1; D is undetermined. The CDR3 is 12 residues long. CDR1 is SGHDT, CDR2 YYEEEE, per germline. V lost 0 bases to trimming and J lost 13 bases, with 11 bases between them. CDR3 sequence (DNA): TGTGCCAGCAGCTTGGGAGGTCCTGTACAGTTCTTC. It translates to CASSLGGPVQFF.

This rearrangement joins TRBV19 to TRBJ1-2; D is ambiguous. In germline, CDR1 is LNHDA, CDR2 SQIVND (reference sequence). The V gene lost 5 bases and the J gene lost 5 bases, with 18 bases spanning the gap. The CDR3 is 15 amino acids. DNA of the CDR3: TGTGCCAGTAGTTCCCCGGTAGCCTCACTATATGGCTACACCTTC. It is translated as CASSSPVASLYGYTF.

The chain uses TRBV28 and TRBJ1-2; D unresolved. Germline CDR1 is MDHEN and CDR2 is SYDVKM. Trimming left V 5 bases short and J 4 bases short, with 14 bases between. The CDR3 runs 14 residues. CDR3 bases: TGTGCCAGCAGTCCGAGGGTTTTTGGCTATGGCTACACCTTC. It is translated as CASSPRVFGYGYTF.